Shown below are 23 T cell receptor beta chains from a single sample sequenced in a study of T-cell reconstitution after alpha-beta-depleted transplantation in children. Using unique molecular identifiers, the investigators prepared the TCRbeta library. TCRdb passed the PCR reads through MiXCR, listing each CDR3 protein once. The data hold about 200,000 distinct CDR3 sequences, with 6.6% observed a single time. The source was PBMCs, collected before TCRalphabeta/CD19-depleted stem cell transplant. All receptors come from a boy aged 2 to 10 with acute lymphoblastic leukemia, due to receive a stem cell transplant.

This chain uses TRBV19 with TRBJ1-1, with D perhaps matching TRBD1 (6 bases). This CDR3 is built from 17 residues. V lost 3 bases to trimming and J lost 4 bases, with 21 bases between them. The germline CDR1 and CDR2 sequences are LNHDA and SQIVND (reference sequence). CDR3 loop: CASSMNSRTDKVTEAFF. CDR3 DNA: TGTGCCAGTAGTATGAATTCCCGGACAGATAAGGTCACTGAAGCTTTCTTT.

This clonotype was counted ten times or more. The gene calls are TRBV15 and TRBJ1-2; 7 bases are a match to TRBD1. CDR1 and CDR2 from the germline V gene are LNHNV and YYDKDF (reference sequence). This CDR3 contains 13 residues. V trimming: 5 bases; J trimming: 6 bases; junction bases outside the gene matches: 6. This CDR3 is CATSHRDRHGYTF. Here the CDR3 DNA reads TGTGCCACCAGCCACCGGGACAGACATGGCTACACCTTC.

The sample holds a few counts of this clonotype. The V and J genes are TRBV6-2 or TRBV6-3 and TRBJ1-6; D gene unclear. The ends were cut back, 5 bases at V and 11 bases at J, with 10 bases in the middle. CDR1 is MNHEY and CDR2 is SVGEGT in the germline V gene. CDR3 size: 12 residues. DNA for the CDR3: TGTGCCAGCAGTCCCCTAGGGACACCCCTCCACTTT. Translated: CASSPLGTPLHF.

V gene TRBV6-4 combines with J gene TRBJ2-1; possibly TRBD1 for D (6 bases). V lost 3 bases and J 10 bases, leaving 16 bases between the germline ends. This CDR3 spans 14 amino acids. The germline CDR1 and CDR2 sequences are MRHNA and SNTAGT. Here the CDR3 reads CASSESPRGDEQFF. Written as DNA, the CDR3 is TGTGCCAGCAGTGAGTCTCCCAGGGGTGACGAGCAGTTCTTC.

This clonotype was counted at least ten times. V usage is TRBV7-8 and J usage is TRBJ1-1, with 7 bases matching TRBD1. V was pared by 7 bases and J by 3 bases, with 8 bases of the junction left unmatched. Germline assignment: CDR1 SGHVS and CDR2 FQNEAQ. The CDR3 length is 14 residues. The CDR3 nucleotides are TGTGCCAGCACCCACCGGGACAGCCACACTGAAGCTTTCTTT. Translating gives CASTHRDSHTEAFF.

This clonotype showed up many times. CDR3 amino acids: CASGRELNYGYTF. CDR3 DNA: TGCGCCAGCGGCCGGGAGCTTAACTATGGCTACACCTTC. This sequence joins TRBV5-1 and TRBJ1-2; no clear D. The CDR3 is 13 residues long. V lost 7 bases and J lost 1, with 11 bases in between. Germline CDR1 SGHRS, CDR2 YFSETQ. Drawing the rest from reference TRBV5-1 and TRBJ1-2, the complete variable domain is KAGVTQTPRYLIKTRGQQVTLSCSPISGHRSVSWYQQTPGQGLQFLFEYFSETQRNKGNFPGRFSGRQFSNSRSEMNVSTLELGDSALYLCASGRELNYGYTFGSGTRLTVV.

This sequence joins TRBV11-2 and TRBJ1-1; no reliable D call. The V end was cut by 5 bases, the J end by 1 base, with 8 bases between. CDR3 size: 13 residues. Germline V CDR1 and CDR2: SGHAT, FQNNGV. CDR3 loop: CASSMETNTEAFF. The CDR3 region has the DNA TGTGCCAGCAGCATGGAAACGAACACTGAAGCTTTCTTT.

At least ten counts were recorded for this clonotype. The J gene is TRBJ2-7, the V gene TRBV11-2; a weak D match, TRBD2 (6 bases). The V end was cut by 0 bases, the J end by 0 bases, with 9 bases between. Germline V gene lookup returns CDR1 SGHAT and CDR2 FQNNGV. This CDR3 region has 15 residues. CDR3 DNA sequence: TGTGCCAGCAGCTTAGAACTAGCTGTCTCCTACGAGCAGTACTTC. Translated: CASSLELAVSYEQYF.

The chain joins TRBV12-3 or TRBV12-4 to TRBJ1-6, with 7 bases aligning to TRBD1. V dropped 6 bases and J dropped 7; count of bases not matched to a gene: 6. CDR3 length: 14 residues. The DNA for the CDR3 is TGTGCCAGCAGCTTCAGGGGGGAGAATTCACCCCTCCACTTT. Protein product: CASSFRGENSPLHF.

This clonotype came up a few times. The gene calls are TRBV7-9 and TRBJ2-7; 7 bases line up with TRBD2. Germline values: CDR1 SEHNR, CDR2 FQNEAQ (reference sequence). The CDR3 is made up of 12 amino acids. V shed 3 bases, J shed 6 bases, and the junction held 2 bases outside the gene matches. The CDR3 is CASSFSGGEQYF. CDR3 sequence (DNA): TGTGCCAGCAGCTTCTCGGGAGGCGAGCAGTACTTC.

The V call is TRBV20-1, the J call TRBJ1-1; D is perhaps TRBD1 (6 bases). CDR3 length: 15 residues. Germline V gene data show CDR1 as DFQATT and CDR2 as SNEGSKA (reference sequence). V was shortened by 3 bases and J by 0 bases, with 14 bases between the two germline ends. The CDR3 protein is CSASPGANMNTEAFF. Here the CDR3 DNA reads TGCAGTGCTAGCCCAGGGGCAAACATGAACACTGAAGCTTTCTTT.

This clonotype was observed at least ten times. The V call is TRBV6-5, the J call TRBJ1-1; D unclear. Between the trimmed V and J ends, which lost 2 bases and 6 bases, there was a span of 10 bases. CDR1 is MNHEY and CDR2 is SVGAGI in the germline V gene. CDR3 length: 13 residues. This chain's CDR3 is CASSYAVGSEAFF. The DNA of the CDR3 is TGTGCCAGCAGTTACGCGGTTGGGTCTGAAGCTTTCTTT.

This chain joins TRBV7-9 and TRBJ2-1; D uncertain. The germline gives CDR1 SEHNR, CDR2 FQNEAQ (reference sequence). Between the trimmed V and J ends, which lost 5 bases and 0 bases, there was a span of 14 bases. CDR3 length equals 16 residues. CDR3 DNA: TGTGCCAGCAGCCCCCTCGTGGCGAGCTCCTACAATGAGCAGTTCTTC. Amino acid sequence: CASSPLVASSYNEQFF.

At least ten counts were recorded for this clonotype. Here the CDR3 reads CSVESKRGEQYF. CDR3 coding DNA: TGCAGCGTTGAAAGTAAGCGAGGCGAGCAGTACTTC. The chain links TRBV29-1 to TRBJ2-7, with D unclear. This CDR3 spans 12 amino acids. Germline V lookup: CDR1 SQVTM, CDR2 ANQGSEA. The V gene lost 2 bases and the J gene lost 6 bases, with 11 bases spanning the gap.

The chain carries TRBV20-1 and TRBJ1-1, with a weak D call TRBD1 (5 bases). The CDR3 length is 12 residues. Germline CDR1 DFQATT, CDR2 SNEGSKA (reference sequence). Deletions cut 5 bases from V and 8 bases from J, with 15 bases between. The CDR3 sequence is CSAQRSNREAFF. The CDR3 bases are TGCAGTGCTCAGAGAAGTAACAGGGAAGCTTTCTTT.

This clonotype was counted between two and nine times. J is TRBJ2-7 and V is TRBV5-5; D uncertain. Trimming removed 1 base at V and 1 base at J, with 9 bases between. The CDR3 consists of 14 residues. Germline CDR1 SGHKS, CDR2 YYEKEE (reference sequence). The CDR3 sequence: CASSLRSVSYEQYF. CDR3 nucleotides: TGTGCCAGCAGCTTGAGAAGCGTATCCTACGAGCAGTACTTC.

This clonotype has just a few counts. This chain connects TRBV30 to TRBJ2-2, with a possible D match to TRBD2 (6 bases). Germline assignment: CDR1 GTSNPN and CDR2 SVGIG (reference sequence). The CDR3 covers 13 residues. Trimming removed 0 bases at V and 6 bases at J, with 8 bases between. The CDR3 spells CAWSVGGAGELFF. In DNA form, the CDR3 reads TGTGCCTGGAGTGTTGGCGGGGCCGGGGAGCTGTTTTTT.

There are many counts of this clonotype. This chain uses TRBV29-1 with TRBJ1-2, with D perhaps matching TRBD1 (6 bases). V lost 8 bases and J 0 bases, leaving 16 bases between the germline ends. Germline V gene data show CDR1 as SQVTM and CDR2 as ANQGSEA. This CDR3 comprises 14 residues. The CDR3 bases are TGCAGCATGGAGCAGGGGTACCCTAACTATGGCTACACCTTC. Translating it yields CSMEQGYPNYGYTF.

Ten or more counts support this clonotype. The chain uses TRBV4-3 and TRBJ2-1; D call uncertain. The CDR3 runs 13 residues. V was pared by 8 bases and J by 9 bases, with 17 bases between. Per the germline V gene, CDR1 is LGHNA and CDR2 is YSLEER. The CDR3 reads CASGKEEVTEQFF. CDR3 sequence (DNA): TGCGCCAGCGGCAAGGAAGAGGTAACTGAGCAGTTCTTC.

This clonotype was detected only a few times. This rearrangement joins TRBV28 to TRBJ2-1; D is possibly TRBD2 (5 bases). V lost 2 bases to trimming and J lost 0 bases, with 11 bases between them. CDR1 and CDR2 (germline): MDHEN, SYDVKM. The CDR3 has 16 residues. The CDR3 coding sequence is TGTGCCAGCAGTTTAGCGGGCCAGAGCTCCTACAATGAGCAGTTCTTC. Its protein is CASSLAGQSSYNEQFF. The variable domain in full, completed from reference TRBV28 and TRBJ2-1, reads DVKVTQSSRYLVKRTGEKVFLECVQDMDHENMFWYRQDPGLGLRLIYFSYDVKMKEKGDIPEGYSVSREKKERFSLILESASTNQTSMYLCASSLAGQSSYNEQFFGPGTRLTVL.

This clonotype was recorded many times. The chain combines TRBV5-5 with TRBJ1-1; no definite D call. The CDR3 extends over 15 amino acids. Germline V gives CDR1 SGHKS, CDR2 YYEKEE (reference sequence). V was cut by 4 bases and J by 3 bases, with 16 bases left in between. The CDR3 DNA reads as TGTGCCAGCAGCCTTCTCGGGGATGAGTACACTGAAGCTTTCTTT. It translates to CASSLLGDEYTEAFF.

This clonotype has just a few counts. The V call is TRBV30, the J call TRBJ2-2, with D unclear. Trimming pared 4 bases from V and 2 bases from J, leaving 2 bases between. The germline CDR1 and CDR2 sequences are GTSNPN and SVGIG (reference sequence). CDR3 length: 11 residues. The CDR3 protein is CAWTNTGELFF. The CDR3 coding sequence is TGTGCCTGGACCAACACCGGGGAGCTGTTTTTT.

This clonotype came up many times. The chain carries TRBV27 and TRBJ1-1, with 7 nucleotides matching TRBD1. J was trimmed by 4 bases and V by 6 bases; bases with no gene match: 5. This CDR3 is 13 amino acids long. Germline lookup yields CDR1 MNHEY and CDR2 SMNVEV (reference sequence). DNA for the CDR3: TGTGCCAGCAGACCCCCAGGGGGCACTGAAGCTTTCTTT. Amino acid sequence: CASRPPGGTEAFF.